This T cell receptor (beta chain) was recorded in a study of early T cells in non-severe SARS-CoV-2 infection (dated by TCRdb to the early 2020s). Regarding the complete study: Because TCR sequencing relied on bulk RNA taken from unsorted whole blood, pairing of alpha and beta chains was not possible.

This clonotype appeared many times. The clone's antigen remains unknown. The sample holds no much larger clone one base away, and base qualities are not on file. Results the study describes overall, beyond this receptor: VDJdb matching was skewed toward anti-spike CD8 responses, so virus-specific expansions were likely underestimated and private and CD4 specificities were missed.

The library was obtained by 5' RACE. For sequencing, a NextSeq 500 was employed. In the TCR library protocol, unique molecular identifiers were attached to individual cDNA molecules to correct for PCR bias and sequencing error. Sequencing covered both TCR alpha and beta chains, and within each sample the abundances of alpha and beta sequences were tightly co-correlated. As for the authors' bioinformatics: Decombinator V4 was used to perform V gene, J gene and CDR3 annotation of TCR sequences. TCRs were defined as expanded if a significant change between any two time points was detected under a Poisson model with p below 0.0001. TCR abundances were normalised to the total number of TCRs sequenced in each sample and reported as counts per million. MAIT TCRs were defined by TRAV1-2 paired with TRAJ12, TRAJ20 or TRAJ33, and iNKT TCRs by TRAV10 paired with TRAJ18. VDJdb, accessed on 1 November 2021, was searched for TCRs annotated for CMV, EBV and SARS-CoV-2, and TCRs annotated for more than one antigen were excluded. TCRdb cleaned the public reads at Q25 with fastp, built clones with MiXCR and kept in-frame beta chains. CDR3 protein sequences are deduplicated, and each keeps its most common genes and DNA. These V and J calls originate from TCRdb's pipeline instead of the authors' own analysis. Here the sample has about 42,000 distinct CDR3 sequences; around 7% occur a single time. 4.7% of the sample belongs to the ten largest clones.

The germline V gene provides CDR1 SQVTM and CDR2 ANQGSEA. Compared with germline, V lacks 1 base and J lacks 3 bases; bases without a gene match: 8. Reading from cysteine to phenylalanine, the CDR3 counts 16 amino acids. CDR3 DNA is the only sequence kept; it has 48 bases, read in frame from the first base. A case-control design nested within a healthcare worker cohort in London, UK, was used, with weekly nasopharyngeal swab PCR tests and blood sampling performed. Between 23 and 31 March 2020, the week of the UK lockdown, healthcare workers were enrolled and then followed up weekly for as long as 16 weeks.

The receptor comes from an adult who was a healthcare worker with PCR-confirmed SARS-CoV-2 infection or an uninfected control (not recorded which). The rearranged chain carries TRBV29-1 and TRBJ2-7; 11 bases in the junction line up with TRBD1. Material for sequencing was whole blood. The CDR3 reads CSVEVLDRGPGYEQYF. The bases are TGCAGCGTTGAAGTCCTGGACAGGGGGCCGGGCTACGAGCAGTACTTC.